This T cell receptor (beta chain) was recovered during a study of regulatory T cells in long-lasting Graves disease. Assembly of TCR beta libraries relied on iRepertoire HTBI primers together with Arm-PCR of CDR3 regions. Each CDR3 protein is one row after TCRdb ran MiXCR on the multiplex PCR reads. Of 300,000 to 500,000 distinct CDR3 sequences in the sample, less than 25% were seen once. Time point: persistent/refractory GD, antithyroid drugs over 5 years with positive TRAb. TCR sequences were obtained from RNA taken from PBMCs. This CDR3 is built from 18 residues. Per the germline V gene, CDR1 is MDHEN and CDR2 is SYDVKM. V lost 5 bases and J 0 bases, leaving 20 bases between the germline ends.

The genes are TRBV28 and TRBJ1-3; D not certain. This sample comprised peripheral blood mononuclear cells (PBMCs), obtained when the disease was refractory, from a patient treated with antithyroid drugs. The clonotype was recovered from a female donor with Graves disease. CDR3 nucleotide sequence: TGTGCCAGCAGTCAACTACTTGAGGTCCCAAGCTCTGGAAACACCATATATTTT. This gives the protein CASSQLLEVPSSGNTIYF. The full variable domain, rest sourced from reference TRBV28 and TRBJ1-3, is DVKVTQSSRYLVKRTGEKVFLECVQDMDHENMFWYRQDPGLGLRLIYFSYDVKMKEKGDIPEGYSVSREKKERFSLILESASTNQTSMYLCASSQLLEVPSSGNTIYFGEGSWLTVV.